This TCR beta chain was identified during a study of blood T cell repertoires in COVID-19. Germline assignment: CDR1 GTSNPN and CDR2 SVGIG (reference sequence). Trimming took off 0 bases at V and 5 bases at J, with 14 bases between the two ends. The CDR3 extends over 16 amino acids. Study processing details: Estimates of nucleated cell counts were drawn from the amplification of reference gene primers. Clones were read by immunoSEQ multiplex PCR, and TCRdb kept only the in-frame ones, dropping some. The D gene and trimming were derived from the DNA, and the V and J assignments and clone size from that table. The sample records about 30,000 clones, 88% being singletons.

This chain joins TRBV30 and TRBJ1-6; D may be TRBD1 (5 bases). The sequence was collected from a human donor in a cohort sampled during active COVID-19. The sequencing sample was made of peripheral blood. The CDR3 DNA is TGTGCCTGGAGTGTAATCGGGGGGTGGGATAATTCACCCCTCCACTTT. Its protein is CAWSVIGGWDNSPLHF.